This T cell receptor (beta chain) emerged from a study of blood T cells in healthy people across ages. This CDR3 comprises 14 residues. The V gene lost 7 bases and the J gene lost 4 bases, with 14 bases spanning the gap. CDR1 is SEHNR, CDR2 FQNEAQ, per germline (reference sequence). The authors ran a second PCR of roughly 6 to 12 cycles using a sample-barcoded 5' primer and a J-beta primer mix. The template-switch adaptor, which had 12 random nucleotides, put a tag on each cDNA molecule. All samples yielded 3 million or more CDR3-containing paired-end reads. TCRdb reprocessed the 5' RACE reads via MiXCR and lists one record per CDR3 protein. The table lists 550,000 to 700,000 distinct CDR3 sequences, approximately 27% of them singletons. The people who gave samples were healthy Caucasians from Russia, aged roughly 6 to 100. Donors each provided 9.5 to 10 milliliters of peripheral blood.

The receptor comes from a woman in her seventies in good health. This chain connects TRBV7-9 to TRBJ2-1, with a tentative D call TRBD1 (6 bases). Specimen: blood. The CDR3 loop is CASTLGAGYNEQFF. CDR3 coding DNA: TGTGCCAGCACATTGGGGGCCGGATACAATGAGCAGTTCTTC.